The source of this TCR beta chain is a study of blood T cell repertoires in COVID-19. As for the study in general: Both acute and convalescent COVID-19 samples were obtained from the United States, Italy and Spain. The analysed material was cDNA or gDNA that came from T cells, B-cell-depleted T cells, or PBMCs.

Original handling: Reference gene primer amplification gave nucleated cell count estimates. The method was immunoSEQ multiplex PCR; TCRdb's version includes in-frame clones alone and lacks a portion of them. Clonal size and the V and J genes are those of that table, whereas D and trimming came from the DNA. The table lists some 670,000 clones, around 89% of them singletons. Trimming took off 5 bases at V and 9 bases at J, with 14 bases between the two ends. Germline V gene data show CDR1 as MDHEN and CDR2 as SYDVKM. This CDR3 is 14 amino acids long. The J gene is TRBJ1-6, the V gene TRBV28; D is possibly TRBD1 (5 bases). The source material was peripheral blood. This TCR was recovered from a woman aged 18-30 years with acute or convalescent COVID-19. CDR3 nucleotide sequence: TGTGCCAGCAGTCCAAGGGGTTCAAGTTCACCCCTCCACTTT. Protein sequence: CASSPRGSSSPLHF. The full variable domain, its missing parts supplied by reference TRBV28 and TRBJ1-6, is DVKVTQSSRYLVKRTGEKVFLECVQDMDHENMFWYRQDPGLGLRLIYFSYDVKMKEKGDIPEGYSVSREKKERFSLILESASTNQTSMYLCASSPRGSSSPLHFGNGTRLTVT.